This T cell receptor (beta chain) was sequenced for a study of T-cell memory formation after mild COVID-19. Study at large: The TCR clusters were mostly specific to one donor.

Whole-study findings and limits: Among CD4+ contracting clones, most were CM and EM, and CD8+ ones EMRA. From day 15 to 85, contracting clones were balanced between CD4 and CD8, whereas later expanders leaned toward CD4+.

In this sample, this clonotype turned up a few times. Its antigen remains unknown. This CDR3 is 16 amino acids long. The V and J ends lost 7 bases and 0 bases respectively, with 16 bases between them. From germline, CDR1 is SQVTM and CDR2 ANQGSEA. 5'RACE with constant-segment primers built TCRalpha and TCRbeta cDNA libraries with UMIs. TCRdb itself ran the 5' RACE reads through MiXCR, one entry per CDR3 protein. There are about 400,000 distinct CDR3 sequences in the sample; over 15% occur only once, and 20% to 25% lies in the top ten. Specimen: PBMCs or a T cell subset sorted from them (not recorded which). The TCR originated in a man aged 18 to 30 who had mild COVID-19 (a few samples of this study predate the infection). Cell type and time point are not known. The chain uses TRBV29-1 and TRBJ2-6; possibly TRBD1 for D (6 bases). CDR3 amino acids: CSAGTPRSSGANVLTF. CDR3 nucleotide sequence: TGCAGCGCCGGGACACCGAGAAGCTCTGGGGCCAACGTCCTGACTTTC.